The next 2 T cell receptor beta chains were all read from a single sample in a study of beta chain features in type 1 diabetes. Study-wide findings and caveats: All four CD4+ subsets from Type 1 diabetes patients carried moderately but significantly shorter TCRB CDR3s.

Expressed TCRB transcripts were sequenced because the isolated RNA had all been reverse transcribed beforehand. Some clones are missing from TCRdb's copy, which holds only in-frame ones; the method was immunoSEQ multiplex PCR. Of some 240,000 clones in the sample, roughly 16% were seen once. These TCRs' antigens remain unknown. What was sequenced was naive CD4+ T cells from blood. These receptors were obtained from a young man with type 1 diabetes.

The V and J genes are TRBV21-1 and TRBJ2-3. TRBV21-1 constitutes a pseudogene. The CDR3 length is 13 residues. The CDR3 spells CASTGGGTDTQYF. As DNA, the CDR3 is TGTGCCAGCACTGGGGGTGGCACAGATACGCAGTATTTT.

The chain recombines TRBV5-1 with TRBJ2-7; TRBD1 is a possible D gene (5 bases). The V gene's germline CDR1 is SGHRS and CDR2 YFSETQ. V was trimmed by 2 bases and J by 2 bases, leaving 11 bases between them. The CDR3 has 14 amino acids. The CDR3 DNA is TGCGCCAGCAGCTTAGGGGCGCCAGCCTACGAGCAGTACTTC. This translates into CASSLGAPAYEQYF. The variable domain in full, completed from reference TRBV5-1 and TRBJ2-7, reads KAGVTQTPRYLIKTRGQQVTLSCSPISGHRSVSWYQQTPGQGLQFLFEYFSETQRNKGNFPGRFSGRQFSNSRSEMNVSTLELGDSALYLCASSLGAPAYEQYFGPGTRLTVT.